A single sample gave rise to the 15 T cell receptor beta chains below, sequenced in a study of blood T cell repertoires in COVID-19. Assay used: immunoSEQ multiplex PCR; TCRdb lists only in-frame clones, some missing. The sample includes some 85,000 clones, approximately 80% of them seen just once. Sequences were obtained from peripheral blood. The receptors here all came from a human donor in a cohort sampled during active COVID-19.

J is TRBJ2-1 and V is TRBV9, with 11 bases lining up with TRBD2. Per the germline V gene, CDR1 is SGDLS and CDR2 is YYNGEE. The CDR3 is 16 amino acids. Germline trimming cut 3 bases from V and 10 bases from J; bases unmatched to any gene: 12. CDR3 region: CASSGAGTSGIQEQFF. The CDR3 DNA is TGTGCCAGCAGCGGAGCCGGGACTAGCGGAATTCAAGAGCAGTTCTTC.

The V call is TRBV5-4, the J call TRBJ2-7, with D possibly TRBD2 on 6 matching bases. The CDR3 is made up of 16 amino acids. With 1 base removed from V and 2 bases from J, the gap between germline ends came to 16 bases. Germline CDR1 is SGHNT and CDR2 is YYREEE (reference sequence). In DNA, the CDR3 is TGTGCCAGCAGCTTGCCCGGGGGTAGTGCAACCTACGAGCAGTACTTC. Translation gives CASSLPGGSATYEQYF.

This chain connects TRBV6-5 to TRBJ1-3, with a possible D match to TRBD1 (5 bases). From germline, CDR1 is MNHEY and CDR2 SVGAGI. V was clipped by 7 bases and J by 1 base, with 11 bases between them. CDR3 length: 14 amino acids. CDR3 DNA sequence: TGTGCCAGCACGGGGGGGAGTTCTGGAAACACCATATATTTT. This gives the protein CASTGGSSGNTIYF.

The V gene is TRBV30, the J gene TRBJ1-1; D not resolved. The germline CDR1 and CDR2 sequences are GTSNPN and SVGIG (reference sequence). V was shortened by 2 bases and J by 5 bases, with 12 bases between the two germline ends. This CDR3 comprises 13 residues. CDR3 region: CAWSIEPGTEAFF. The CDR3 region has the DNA TGTGCCTGGAGTATTGAGCCGGGGACTGAAGCTTTCTTT.

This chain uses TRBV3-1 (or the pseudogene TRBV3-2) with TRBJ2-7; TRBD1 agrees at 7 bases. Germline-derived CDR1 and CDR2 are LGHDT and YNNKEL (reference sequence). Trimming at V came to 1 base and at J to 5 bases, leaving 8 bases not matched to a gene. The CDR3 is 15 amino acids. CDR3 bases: TGTGCCAGCAGCCAAGCCTCATTACAGGGGAACGAGCAGTACTTC. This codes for CASSQASLQGNEQYF.

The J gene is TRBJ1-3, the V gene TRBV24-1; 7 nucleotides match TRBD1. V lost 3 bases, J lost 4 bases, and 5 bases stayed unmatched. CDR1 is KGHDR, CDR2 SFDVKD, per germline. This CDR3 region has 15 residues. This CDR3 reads CATSDPTGVGNTIYF. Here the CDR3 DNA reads TGTGCCACCAGTGATCCCACAGGGGTCGGAAACACCATATATTTT.

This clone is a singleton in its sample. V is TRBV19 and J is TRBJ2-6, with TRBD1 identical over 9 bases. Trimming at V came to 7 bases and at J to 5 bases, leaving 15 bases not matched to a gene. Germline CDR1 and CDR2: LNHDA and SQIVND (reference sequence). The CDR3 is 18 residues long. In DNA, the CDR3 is TGTGCCAGTACTCGAGGACAGGGGCGTCTTGGGAGGGCCAACGTCCTGACTTTC. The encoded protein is CASTRGQGRLGRANVLTF.

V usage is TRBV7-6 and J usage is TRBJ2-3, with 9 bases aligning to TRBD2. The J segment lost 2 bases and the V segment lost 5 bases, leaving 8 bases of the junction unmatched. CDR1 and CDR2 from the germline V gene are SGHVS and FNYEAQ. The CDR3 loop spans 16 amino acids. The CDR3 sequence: CASSLSSGMLTDTQYF. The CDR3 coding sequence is TGTGCCAGCAGCCTCTCTAGCGGGATGCTCACAGATACGCAGTATTTT.

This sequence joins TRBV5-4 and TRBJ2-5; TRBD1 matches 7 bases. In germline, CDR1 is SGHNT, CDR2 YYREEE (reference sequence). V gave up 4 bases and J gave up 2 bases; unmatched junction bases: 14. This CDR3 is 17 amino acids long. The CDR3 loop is CASSKGGQAGRQETQYF. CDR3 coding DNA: TGTGCCAGCAGCAAAGGAGGACAGGCCGGGCGACAAGAGACCCAGTACTTC.

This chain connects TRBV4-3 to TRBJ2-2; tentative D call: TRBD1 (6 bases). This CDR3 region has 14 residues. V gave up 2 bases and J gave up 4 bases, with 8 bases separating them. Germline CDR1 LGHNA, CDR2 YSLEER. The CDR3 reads CASSQNRATGELFF. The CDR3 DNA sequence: TGCGCCAGCAGCCAAAACAGGGCCACCGGGGAGCTGTTTTTT.

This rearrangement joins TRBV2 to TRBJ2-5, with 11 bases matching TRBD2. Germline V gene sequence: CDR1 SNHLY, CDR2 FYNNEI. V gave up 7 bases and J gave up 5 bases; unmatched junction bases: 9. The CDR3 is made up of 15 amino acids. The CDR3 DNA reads TGTGCCAGCACCGGAACTAGCGGGAGTGGGGAGACCCAGTACTTC. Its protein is CASTGTSGSGETQYF.

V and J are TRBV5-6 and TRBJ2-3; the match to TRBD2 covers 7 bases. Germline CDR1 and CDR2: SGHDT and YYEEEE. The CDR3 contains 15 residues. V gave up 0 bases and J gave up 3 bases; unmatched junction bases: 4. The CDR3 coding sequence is TGTGCCAGCAGCTTGGAGGGCGGGAGTACAGATACGCAGTATTTT. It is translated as CASSLEGGSTDTQYF.

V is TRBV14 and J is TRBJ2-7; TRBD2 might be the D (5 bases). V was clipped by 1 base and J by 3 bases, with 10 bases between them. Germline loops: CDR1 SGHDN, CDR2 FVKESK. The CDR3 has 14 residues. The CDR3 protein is CASSQGASYYEQYF. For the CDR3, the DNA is TGTGCCAGCAGCCAAGGTGCTAGCTACTACGAGCAGTACTTC.

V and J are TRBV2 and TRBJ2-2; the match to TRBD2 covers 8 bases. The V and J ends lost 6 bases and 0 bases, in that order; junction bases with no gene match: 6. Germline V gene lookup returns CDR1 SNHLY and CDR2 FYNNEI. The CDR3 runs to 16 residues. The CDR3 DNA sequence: TGTGCCAGCAGGGAATTAGCGGGGACGAACACCGGGGAGCTGTTTTTT. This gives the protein CASRELAGTNTGELFF.

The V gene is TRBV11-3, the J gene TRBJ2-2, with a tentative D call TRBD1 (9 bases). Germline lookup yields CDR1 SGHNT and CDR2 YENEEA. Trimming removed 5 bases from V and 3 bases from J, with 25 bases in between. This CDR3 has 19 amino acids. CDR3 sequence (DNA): TGTGCCAGCAGCGACCGGGACAGGGTCCTAGCGGGCCACACCGGGGAGCTGTTTTTT. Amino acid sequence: CASSDRDRVLAGHTGELFF.